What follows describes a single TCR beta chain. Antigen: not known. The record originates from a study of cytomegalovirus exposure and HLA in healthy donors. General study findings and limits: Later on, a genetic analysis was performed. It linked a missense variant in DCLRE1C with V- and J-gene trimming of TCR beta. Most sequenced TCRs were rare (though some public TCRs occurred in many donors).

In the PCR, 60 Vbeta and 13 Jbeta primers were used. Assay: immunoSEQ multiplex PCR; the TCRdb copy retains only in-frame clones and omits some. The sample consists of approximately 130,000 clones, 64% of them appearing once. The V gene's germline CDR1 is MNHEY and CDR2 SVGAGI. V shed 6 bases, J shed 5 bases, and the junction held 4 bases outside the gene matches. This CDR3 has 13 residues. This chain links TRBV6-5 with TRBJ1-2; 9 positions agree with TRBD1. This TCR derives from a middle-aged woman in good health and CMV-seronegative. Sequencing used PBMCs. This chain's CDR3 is CASRRTGEYGYTF. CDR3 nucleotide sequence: TGTGCCAGCAGACGGACAGGGGAGTATGGCTACACCTTC.